These 15 T cell receptor beta chains came from one sample sequenced in a study of blood T cell repertoires in COVID-19. Method: immunoSEQ multiplex PCR; TCRdb's copy keeps in-frame clones and lacks some. The sample includes some 120,000 clones, approximately 81% seen only once; the top ten take 3.9%. The specimen was peripheral blood. These receptors came from a man aged 55 to 70 with acute or convalescent COVID-19.

The chain employs TRBV6-2 or TRBV6-3 and TRBJ2-7; 13 nucleotides align to TRBD2. The CDR3 has 15 residues. The V gene end was trimmed by 4 bases and the J gene end by 4 bases; junction bases not matched to a gene: 4. In germline, CDR1 is MNHEY, CDR2 SVGEGT. The DNA for the CDR3 is TGTGCCAGCAGTTCACTAGCGGGAGGGATTTACGAGCAGTACTTC. Its translation is CASSSLAGGIYEQYF.

V gene TRBV4-2 combines with J gene TRBJ1-5, with no clear D. V was shortened by 1 base and J by 4 bases, with 17 bases between the two germline ends. This CDR3 is 17 amino acids long. Germline V gene data show CDR1 as LGHNA and CDR2 as YNFKEQ. The CDR3 DNA follows: TGTGCCAGCAGCCAAGGGGTCGGAGGGCGGGGTAATCAGCCCCAGCATTTT. The encoded protein is CASSQGVGGRGNQPQHF.

Details on this clone: This same CDR3 is encoded by further DNA sequences in the sample. The chain carries TRBV5-6 and TRBJ2-2, with 7 bases identical to TRBD2. After removal of 0 bases from V and 7 bases from J, the junction contained 0 bases not matched to a gene. This CDR3 region has 13 residues. The germline gives CDR1 SGHDT, CDR2 YYEEEE. CDR3: CASSLAGGGELFF. For the CDR3, the DNA is TGTGCCAGCAGCTTGGCGGGGGGCGGGGAGCTGTTTTTT.

The CDR3 sequence is CASSLEAGESGRSYNEQFF. The CDR3 coding sequence is TGTGCCAGCAGCTTGGAGGCAGGGGAGAGCGGGAGGTCCTACAATGAGCAGTTCTTC. This chain connects TRBV5-5 to TRBJ2-1, with TRBD2 matching 9 bases. J gave up 1 base and V 0 bases, and 11 bases lay outside the gene matches. This CDR3 is built from 19 residues. Germline V gives CDR1 SGHKS, CDR2 YYEKEE (reference sequence).

The chain links TRBV30 to TRBJ1-2, with no clear D. Germline-derived CDR1 and CDR2 are GTSNPN and SVGIG (reference sequence). Trimming left V 3 bases short and J 0 bases short, with 14 bases between. The CDR3 has 15 amino acids. CDR3 residues: CAWSRTVFTNYGYTF. In nucleotides, the CDR3 is TGTGCCTGGAGCCGTACGGTGTTTACTAACTATGGCTACACCTTC.

The gene calls are TRBV10-3 and TRBJ2-1; 13 bases align to TRBD2. J lost 7 bases, V lost 6 bases, and 3 bases had no gene match. The CDR3 extends over 14 amino acids. Germline CDR1 is ENHRY and CDR2 is SYGVKD. The CDR3 reads CAIRGLAGWNEQFF. DNA for the CDR3: TGTGCCATCAGGGGACTAGCGGGATGGAATGAGCAGTTCTTC.

The gene calls are TRBV9 and TRBJ2-2; 7 bases line up with TRBD2. CDR1 is SGDLS and CDR2 is YYNGEE in the germline V gene. The CDR3 totals 17 residues. V gave up 4 bases and J gave up 6 bases; unmatched junction bases: 15. The CDR3: CASSPFLGLVQAGELFF. Here the CDR3 DNA reads TGTGCCAGCAGCCCCTTTTTAGGACTAGTTCAGGCCGGGGAGCTGTTTTTT.

The J gene is TRBJ1-2, the V gene TRBV28; the match to TRBD1 covers 11 bases. CDR1 and CDR2 (germline): MDHEN, SYDVKM. The CDR3 totals 16 residues. The J segment lost 7 bases and the V segment lost 6 bases, leaving 13 bases of the junction unmatched. CDR3 nucleotides: TGTGCCAGCAGCCGGCCAGGACAGGGGGCCCGGGGTGGCTACACCTTC. It yields the protein CASSRPGQGARGGYTF.

The chain has TRBV7-8 and TRBJ2-7, with 8 positions matching TRBD2. Germline CDR1 and CDR2: SGHVS and FQNEAQ. The V segment lost 5 bases and the J segment 3 bases; nucleotides outside the gene matches: 9. CDR3 size: 15 residues. The DNA of the CDR3 is TGTGCCAGCAGCCCGCGGGGGGCAATGGGCTACGAGCAGTACTTC. Translating gives CASSPRGAMGYEQYF.

This rearrangement joins TRBV27 to TRBJ2-2, with D maybe TRBD1 (5 bases). In germline, CDR1 is MNHEY, CDR2 SMNVEV (reference sequence). Trimming took 7 bases from V and 3 from J, leaving 18 bases between them. The CDR3 totals 16 residues. The CDR3 protein is CASNEVPSGYTGELFF. In DNA form, the CDR3 reads TGTGCCAGCAATGAGGTCCCGTCAGGGTACACCGGGGAGCTGTTTTTT.

This clone was seen a few times. The chain carries TRBV13 and TRBJ2-5; the D gene is possibly TRBD2 (5 bases). V was trimmed by 0 bases and J by 4 bases, leaving 18 bases between them. Per the germline V gene, CDR1 is PRHDT and CDR2 is FYEKMQ (reference sequence). There are 17 residues in the CDR3. CDR3 residues: CASSLGVSAQGRETQYF. In DNA, the CDR3 is TGTGCCAGCAGCTTAGGGGTTAGCGCCCAAGGAAGAGAGACCCAGTACTTC.

The chain joins TRBV4-1 to TRBJ1-6; no definite D call. Germline V gene lookup returns CDR1 MGHRA and CDR2 YSYEKL. The V gene lost 0 bases and the J gene lost 10 bases, with 13 bases spanning the gap. The CDR3 extends over 15 amino acids. The CDR3 DNA sequence: TGCGCCAGCAGCCAAGAAAGGTTAAGAGGCTCACCCCTCCACTTT. This translates into CASSQERLRGSPLHF.

V and J are TRBV11-2 and TRBJ2-7; 9 nucleotides match TRBD1. The junction had 6 bases not matched to a gene; V was cut back by 5 bases and J by 1 base. This CDR3 region has 15 residues. Germline CDR1 and CDR2: SGHAT and FQNNGV. DNA for the CDR3: TGTGCCAGCAGCCCTCAGACAGGGGGATCCTACGAGCAGTACTTC. Translation: CASSPQTGGSYEQYF. The entire variable domain, with the rest obtained from reference TRBV11-2 and TRBJ2-7, is as follows: EAGVAQSPRYKIIEKRQSVAFWCNPISGHATLYWYQQILGQGPKLLIQFQNNGVVDDSQLPKDRFSAERLKGVDSTLKIQPAKLEDSAVYLCASSPQTGGSYEQYFGPGTRLTVT.

V is TRBV11-2 and J is TRBJ2-5; no reliable D call. With 4 bases removed from V and 7 bases from J, the gap between germline ends came to 7 bases. Germline V gene sequence: CDR1 SGHAT, CDR2 FQNNGV. This CDR3 is built from 11 residues. The CDR3 DNA sequence: TGTGCCAGCAGCTCTCTCGGGACCCAGTACTTC. Translation gives CASSSLGTQYF.

The rearrangement joins TRBV28 to TRBJ1-1; D may be TRBD1 (6 bases). This CDR3 region has 15 residues. Trimming stripped 5 bases from V and 5 bases from J, with 18 bases between. Germline lookup yields CDR1 MDHEN and CDR2 SYDVKM. The CDR3 loop reads CASSALGGLGTEAFF. The CDR3 DNA reads TGTGCCAGCAGTGCCCTGGGGGGGCTGGGGACTGAAGCTTTCTTT.